Below are 30 T cell receptor beta chains sequenced from a single sample in a study of blood T cell repertoires in COVID-19. TCRdb's copy holds only in-frame clones and misses some; the assay was immunoSEQ multiplex PCR. The sample holds over 200,000 clones, about 80% seen once. Specimen: PBMCs or T cells enriched from blood (not recorded which). The receptors here all came from a man in his sixties who had recovered from COVID-19.

The rearrangement joins TRBV27 to TRBJ2-1, with TRBD1 matching 10 bases. CDR3 length: 14 amino acids. With 3 bases clipped from V and 9 bases from J, the junction kept 5 bases outside the gene matches. Germline lookup yields CDR1 MNHEY and CDR2 SMNVEV (reference sequence). The CDR3 sequence is CASSFLGQGFEQFF. The CDR3 region has the DNA TGTGCCAGCAGTTTCTTGGGACAGGGGTTTGAGCAGTTCTTC.

V and J are TRBV4-3 and TRBJ1-2; D unclear. The CDR3 totals 13 residues. The germline CDR1 and CDR2 sequences are LGHNA and YSLEER. Trimming removed 0 bases from V and 9 bases from J, with 11 bases in between. The CDR3 spells CASSQDPRGSYTF. CDR3 DNA sequence: TGCGCCAGCAGCCAAGATCCCCGCGGGAGCTACACCTTC.

In its sample, this clone was seen a few times. V usage is TRBV5-1 and J usage is TRBJ1-2, with TRBD1 as a possible D gene (5 bases). The CDR3 sequence is 16 residues long. The ends were cut back, 0 bases at V and 4 bases at J, with 16 bases in the middle. Germline CDR1 SGHRS, CDR2 YFSETQ. This CDR3 reads CASSLGRANGGYGYTF. The DNA of the CDR3 is TGCGCCAGCAGCTTGGGCAGGGCCAACGGGGGCTATGGCTACACCTTC.

The chain couples TRBV6-6 to TRBJ2-7; 9 nucleotides align to TRBD1. There are 15 residues in the CDR3. Germline V gene data show CDR1 as MNHNY and CDR2 as SVGAGI (reference sequence). Trimming removed 5 bases from V and 6 bases from J; junction bases left unmatched: 11. The chain's CDR3 is CASSQPGQGVFEQYF. The CDR3, as DNA: TGTGCCAGCAGTCAACCGGGACAGGGAGTCTTCGAGCAGTACTTC.

V gene TRBV2 combines with J gene TRBJ1-3; D possibly corresponds to TRBD1 (5 bases). Germline values: CDR1 SNHLY, CDR2 FYNNEI. The CDR3 consists of 16 residues. V lost 2 bases and J 0 bases, leaving 11 bases between the germline ends. The CDR3 region is CASSETGEVSGNTIYF. In nucleotides, the CDR3 is TGTGCCAGCAGTGAAACGGGGGAAGTCTCTGGAAACACCATATATTTT.

This chain connects TRBV27 to TRBJ2-5, with D perhaps TRBD2 (6 bases). V shed 2 bases and J shed 1 base, with 8 bases lying between them. This CDR3 has 14 amino acids. CDR1 is MNHEY and CDR2 is SMNVEV in the germline V gene (reference sequence). The CDR3 loop reads CASSLRGAQETQYF. CDR3 DNA: TGTGCCAGCAGTTTACGCGGGGCCCAAGAGACCCAGTACTTC.

This clone is a singleton in its sample. The chain recombines TRBV6-5 with TRBJ1-2; perhaps TRBD1 as D (6 bases). Germline assignment: CDR1 MNHEY and CDR2 SVGAGI. V was clipped by 3 bases and J by 4 bases, with 15 bases between them. The CDR3 totals 15 residues. The CDR3 sequence is CASSYGQGFGYGYTF. The CDR3 DNA follows: TGTGCCAGCAGTTATGGGCAGGGGTTCGGCTATGGCTACACCTTC.

The J gene is TRBJ1-1, the V gene TRBV6-1; D not resolved. The V and J ends lost 1 base and 0 bases respectively, with 9 bases between them. This CDR3 contains 15 residues. Germline CDR1 MNHNS, CDR2 SASEGT. The CDR3 DNA sequence: TGTGCCAGCAGTGAAGTCCCGGGAATGAACACTGAAGCTTTCTTT. This encodes CASSEVPGMNTEAFF.

J is TRBJ2-7 and V is TRBV19, with TRBD1 as a possible D gene (5 bases). The CDR3 consists of 13 residues. Trimming took 5 bases from V and 3 from J, leaving 11 bases between them. Germline CDR1 and CDR2: LNHDA and SQIVND (reference sequence). For the CDR3, the DNA is TGTGCCAGTAGTGGGAATAGGGGCTACGAGCAGTACTTC. Translation: CASSGNRGYEQYF.

The CDR3: CASSVGPGQIYEQYF. As DNA, the CDR3 is TGTGCCAGCAGCGTAGGTCCGGGACAGATATACGAGCAGTACTTC. This chain links TRBV9 with TRBJ2-7; 7 bases match TRBD1. The CDR3 loop spans 15 amino acids. V shed 0 bases and J 4 bases; nucleotides not matched to a gene: 7. The germline gives CDR1 SGDLS, CDR2 YYNGEE.

This rearrangement joins TRBV2 to TRBJ1-6; the match to TRBD1 covers 7 bases. The junction had 9 bases not matched to a gene; V was cut back by 3 bases and J by 10 bases. The CDR3 runs 15 residues. Germline V CDR1 and CDR2: SNHLY, FYNNEI. CDR3 in amino acids: CASSENQGVVSPLHF. For the CDR3, the DNA is TGTGCCAGCAGTGAGAATCAGGGGGTTGTGTCACCCCTCCACTTT. Based on the CDR3 plus reference TRBV2 and TRBJ1-6, the full variable domain is EPEVTQTPSHQVTQMGQEVILRCVPISNHLYFYWYRQILGQKVEFLVSFYNNEISEKSEIFDDQFSVERPDGSNFTLKIRSTKLEDSAMYFCASSENQGVVSPLHFGNGTRLTVT.

The chain links TRBV5-1 to TRBJ2-2; the match to TRBD1 covers 7 bases. V lost 0 bases, J lost 7 bases, and 3 bases stayed unmatched. The CDR3 is 14 residues long. Germline CDR1 is SGHRS and CDR2 is YFSETQ. The DNA for the CDR3 is TGCGCCAGCAGCTTGGGACAGGGTGTCGGGGAGCTGTTTTTT. It is translated as CASSLGQGVGELFF.

The chain joins TRBV5-6 to TRBJ1-1, with TRBD1 matching 9 bases. The CDR3 runs 13 residues. Germline V gene data show CDR1 as SGHDT and CDR2 as YYEEEE. The junction had 11 bases not matched to a gene; V was cut back by 9 bases and J by 8 bases. The CDR3 region has the DNA TGTGCCACCGCGTCTACAGGGGGCGTAGAAGCTTTCTTT. Protein product: CATASTGGVEAFF.

This chain connects TRBV6-4 to TRBJ2-3; 9 bases are shared with TRBD2. This CDR3 comprises 15 residues. Losses at the gene ends were 1 base for V and 2 bases for J; bases not matched to a gene: 1. Germline lookup yields CDR1 MRHNA and CDR2 SNTAGT. The CDR3 nucleotides read TGTGCCAGCAGTGACTTAGCGGGGGCCACAGATACGCAGTATTTT. It codes for CASSDLAGATDTQYF.

The chain is built from TRBV7-9 and TRBJ2-2; 9 bases align to TRBD1. The CDR3 extends over 14 amino acids. V lost 5 bases to trimming and J lost 6 bases; unmatched junction nucleotides: 4. Looked up from germline, CDR1 is SEHNR and CDR2 is FQNEAQ (reference sequence). The CDR3 DNA follows: TGTGCCAGCAGCCGGGACAGGGTAGCCGGGGAGCTGTTTTTT. It specifies CASSRDRVAGELFF.

This chain connects TRBV13 to TRBJ2-3; D is ambiguous. Trimming removed 6 bases from V and 2 bases from J, with 9 bases in between. Germline V gene lookup returns CDR1 PRHDT and CDR2 FYEKMQ (reference sequence). This CDR3 region has 13 residues. CDR3 sequence reads: CASRLEATDTQYF. CDR3 bases: TGTGCCAGCAGGCTCGAGGCCACAGATACGCAGTATTTT. Drawing the rest from reference TRBV13 and TRBJ2-3, the complete variable domain is AAGVIQSPRHLIKEKRETATLKCYPIPRHDTVYWYQQGPGQDPQFLISFYEKMQSDKGSIPDRFSAQQFSDYHSELNMSSLELGDSALYFCASRLEATDTQYFGPGTRLTVL.

The chain uses TRBV7-2 and TRBJ1-2; 10 bases line up with TRBD1. The length of the CDR3 is 15 residues. V gave up 0 bases and J gave up 8 bases; unmatched junction bases: 6. Germline V gene lookup returns CDR1 SGHTA and CDR2 FQGNSA. Written as DNA, the CDR3 is TGTGCCAGCAGCTTAGCCGGGACAGGGGTGGAGGGCTACACCTTC. Translation gives CASSLAGTGVEGYTF.

The rearrangement joins TRBV24-1 to TRBJ2-1; 13 bases align to TRBD2. CDR3 size: 17 residues. The J segment lost 6 bases and the V segment lost 2 bases, leaving 6 bases of the junction unmatched. CDR1 is KGHDR and CDR2 is SFDVKD in the germline V gene. The CDR3 reads CATSDSRLAGGLNEQFF. The CDR3 DNA sequence: TGTGCCACCAGTGATTCGCGACTAGCGGGGGGCCTCAATGAGCAGTTCTTC.

V gene TRBV6-2 or TRBV6-3 combines with J gene TRBJ2-5; D may be TRBD1 (6 bases). Trimming took 5 bases from V and 3 from J, leaving 10 bases between them. The CDR3 has 13 amino acids. Germline lookup yields CDR1 MNHEY and CDR2 SVGEGT. The CDR3 region is CASSNTGKETQYF. DNA for the CDR3: TGTGCCAGCAGTAACACAGGGAAAGAGACCCAGTACTTC.

The CDR3 DNA reads as TGTGCCAGCAGCTTAGATTTAGGCCCTAGGCAGCCCCAGCATTTT. Amino acid sequence: CASSLDLGPRQPQHF. The V gene is TRBV7-2, the J gene TRBJ1-5, with unresolved D. This CDR3 has 15 residues. Germline values: CDR1 SGHTA, CDR2 FQGNSA. Trimming removed 1 base from V and 7 bases from J, with 14 bases in between. The complete variable domain, with remaining parts taken from reference TRBV7-2 and TRBJ1-5, reads GAGVSQSPSNKVTEKGKDVELRCDPISGHTALYWYRQSLGQGLEFLIYFQGNSAPDKSGLPSDRFSAERTGGSVSTLTIQRTQQEDSAVYLCASSLDLGPRQPQHFGDGTRLSIL.

The CDR3 protein is CASSLSSGGETQYF. The CDR3 DNA sequence: TGTGCCAGCAGCTTGTCTAGCGGGGGGGAGACCCAGTACTTC. The V call is TRBV7-8, the J call TRBJ2-5; 11 bases are shared with TRBD2. CDR3 length equals 14 residues. V gave up 3 bases and J gave up 5 bases; unmatched junction bases: 2. Germline V CDR1 and CDR2: SGHVS, FQNEAQ.

V usage is TRBV5-1 and J usage is TRBJ1-1; tentative D call: TRBD1 (6 bases). Looked up from germline, CDR1 is SGHRS and CDR2 is YFSETQ. The CDR3 totals 15 residues. Trimming stripped 0 bases from V and 3 bases from J, with 12 bases between. CDR3 protein: CASSLALGADTEAFF. The CDR3 DNA reads TGCGCCAGCAGCTTGGCCCTGGGGGCTGACACTGAAGCTTTCTTT.

The gene calls are TRBV15 and TRBJ2-7; D unresolved. The V end was cut by 2 bases, the J end by 7 bases, with 9 bases between. The CDR3 totals 12 residues. CDR1 and CDR2 (germline): LNHNV, YYDKDF (reference sequence). CDR3 nucleotide sequence: TGTGCCACCAGCAGATGGCCGAGGGAGCAGTACTTC. This codes for CATSRWPREQYF.

The rearrangement joins TRBV7-9 to TRBJ1-1; D not resolved. The V and J ends lost 5 bases and 1 base respectively, with 17 bases between them. The V gene's germline CDR1 is SEHNR and CDR2 FQNEAQ (reference sequence). This CDR3 has 16 amino acids. The CDR3 DNA is TGTGCCAGCAGCCAGCGGGTCGGTAAAAGGAACACTGAAGCTTTCTTT. It codes for CASSQRVGKRNTEAFF.

The chain carries TRBV18 and TRBJ1-1; tentatively, D is TRBD1 (5 bases). V was trimmed by 3 bases and J by 0 bases, leaving 11 bases between them. CDR1 and CDR2 (germline): KGHSH, LQKENI. CDR3 length: 15 amino acids. The CDR3 sequence is CASSPGQQLNTEAFF. In nucleotides, the CDR3 is TGTGCCAGCTCACCGGGGCAGCAATTGAACACTGAAGCTTTCTTT.

The chain has TRBV7-9 and TRBJ1-2; 10 bases are shared with TRBD1. Germline trimming cut 4 bases from V and 7 bases from J; bases unmatched to any gene: 9. The CDR3 consists of 15 residues. CDR1 is SEHNR and CDR2 is FQNEAQ in the germline V gene (reference sequence). The CDR3 region is CASSSTGGGLAGYTF. The CDR3 nucleotides are TGTGCCAGCAGCTCGACAGGGGGCGGGTTAGCTGGCTACACCTTC.

This chain connects TRBV7-2 to TRBJ1-4, with 8 bases aligning to TRBD1. V was pared by 5 bases and J by 4 bases, with 6 bases of the junction left unmatched. CDR1 SGHTA and CDR2 FQGNSA come from the germline V gene. CDR3 size: 15 residues. In nucleotides, the CDR3 is TGTGCCAGCAGCCCTACGGACAGGGTTAATGAAAAACTGTTTTTT. The encoded protein is CASSPTDRVNEKLFF.

CDR3 protein: CASSQAKRGSDTQYF. The CDR3 region has the DNA TGCGCCAGCAGCCAAGCGAAGCGGGGATCGGATACGCAGTATTTT. The chain employs TRBV4-3 and TRBJ2-3; 7 bases agree with TRBD2. Germline V lookup: CDR1 LGHNA, CDR2 YSLEER. Unmatched junction bases numbered 7, after V lost 1 base and J lost 6 bases. There are 15 residues in the CDR3.

The chain couples TRBV9 to TRBJ2-3; no definite D call. This CDR3 region has 16 residues. The ends were cut back, 0 bases at V and 1 base at J, with 12 bases in the middle. Germline assignment: CDR1 SGDLS and CDR2 YYNGEE. The CDR3 region has the DNA TGTGCCAGCAGCGTAGACGGAATCCTAGGCACAGATACGCAGTATTTT. Translation: CASSVDGILGTDTQYF.

The rearrangement uses TRBV7-2 and TRBJ2-7; D may be TRBD1 (6 bases). The CDR3 extends over 13 amino acids. CDR1 and CDR2 from the germline V gene are SGHTA and FQGNSA. V was shortened by 9 bases and J by 1 base, with 13 bases between the two germline ends. The CDR3 DNA reads as TGTGCCAGTGGGCCAGGGGATTCCTACGAGCAGTACTTC. Its translation: CASGPGDSYEQYF. Drawing the rest from reference TRBV7-2 and TRBJ2-7, the complete variable domain is GAGVSQSPSNKVTEKGKDVELRCDPISGHTALYWYRQSLGQGLEFLIYFQGNSAPDKSGLPSDRFSAERTGGSVSTLTIQRTQQEDSAVYLCASGPGDSYEQYFGPGTRLTVT.